One sample yielded the 20 T cell receptor beta chains listed below, sequenced in a study of blood T cell repertoires in COVID-19. Clones were read by immunoSEQ multiplex PCR, and TCRdb kept only the in-frame ones, dropping some. The data show under 75,000 clones, roughly three quarters seen once. The sequencing sample was made of peripheral blood. These receptors all come from an elderly woman with acute or convalescent COVID-19.

There are a few counts of this clone. The chain has TRBV28 and TRBJ2-7; 10 bases are shared with TRBD2. The CDR3 is 14 residues long. Germline V lookup: CDR1 MDHEN, CDR2 SYDVKM. The ends lost 6 bases at V and 6 bases at J; junction bases unmatched: 8. The CDR3 loop is CASRSGTSVSEQYF. In nucleotides, the CDR3 is TGTGCCAGCAGGTCCGGGACTAGCGTATCCGAGCAGTACTTC.

The DNA for the CDR3 is TGTGCCAGCAGCTTAGCCTTAGGCAGGGCCCCAGATACGCAGTATTTT. It specifies CASSLALGRAPDTQYF. The V call is TRBV7-2, the J call TRBJ2-3, with D tentatively TRBD1 (5 bases). Germline CDR1 SGHTA, CDR2 FQGNSA. V lost 0 bases and J lost 4, with 14 bases in between. This CDR3 comprises 16 residues.

V gene TRBV9 combines with J gene TRBJ2-1; weak D call: TRBD2 (6 bases). CDR1 and CDR2 (germline): SGDLS, YYNGEE. The germline V and J ends were trimmed by 7 bases and 4 bases, with 24 bases remaining between them. The CDR3 is 17 amino acids. The CDR3 coding sequence is TGTGCCAGCTCCGCCGGGGGAATGGGCCGGAAGTACAATGAGCAGTTCTTC. Translating it yields CASSAGGMGRKYNEQFF.

The chain carries TRBV28 and TRBJ2-7, with D tentatively TRBD1 (5 bases). Trimming took off 8 bases at V and 6 bases at J, with 17 bases between the two ends. Germline CDR1 and CDR2: MDHEN and SYDVKM. CDR3 length: 13 residues. The CDR3 DNA reads TGTGCCAGCTGCTTAAGACAGTTCTCCGAGCAGTACTTC. Translating gives CASCLRQFSEQYF.

The chain couples TRBV6-1 to TRBJ1-4; no definite D call. CDR3 length: 16 residues. Trimming stripped 2 bases from V and 0 bases from J, with 10 bases between. Germline V gene sequence: CDR1 MNHNS, CDR2 SASEGT. CDR3 DNA sequence: TGTGCCAGCAGTGAATTTGAGGGATCAACTAATGAAAAACTGTTTTTT. Translating it yields CASSEFEGSTNEKLFF.

This chain connects TRBV28 to TRBJ1-5; no firm D call. CDR1 is MDHEN and CDR2 is SYDVKM in the germline V gene. V lost 6 bases and J lost 3, with 9 bases in between. The CDR3 length is 13 residues. CDR3 region: CASRQAINQPQHF. The CDR3 DNA reads TGTGCCAGCAGGCAGGCAATCAATCAGCCCCAGCATTTT.

The V call is TRBV3-1 (or the pseudogene TRBV3-2), the J call TRBJ1-1; TRBD1 aligns across 9 bases. CDR3 size: 15 residues. Germline CDR1 reads LGHDT; CDR2 reads YNNKEL (reference sequence). V lost 5 bases to trimming and J lost 5 bases; unmatched junction nucleotides: 9. The CDR3 coding sequence is TGTGCCAGCAGCGCTTTACCGGGACAGGGAACTGAAGCTTTCTTT. It is translated as CASSALPGQGTEAFF.

V and J are TRBV7-9 and TRBJ2-3; D is undetermined. The germline V gene has CDR1 SEHNR and CDR2 FQNEAQ (reference sequence). The CDR3 runs 13 residues. Trimming pared 3 bases from V and 2 bases from J, leaving 6 bases between. This CDR3 reads CASSFGLTDTQYF. Here the CDR3 DNA reads TGTGCCAGCAGCTTTGGGCTCACAGATACGCAGTATTTT.

The CDR3 DNA is TGTGCCAGCAGCGTAGCTATCGGACAGGAGAACACTGAAGCTTTCTTT. As protein: CASSVAIGQENTEAFF. The chain couples TRBV9 to TRBJ1-1; 7 bases agree with TRBD1. The V gene's germline CDR1 is SGDLS and CDR2 YYNGEE. Germline trimming cut 0 bases from V and 1 base from J; bases unmatched to any gene: 6. This CDR3 is 16 amino acids long.

This chain links TRBV30 with TRBJ2-1; D remains ambiguous. The CDR3 spans 10 residues. Trimming removed 4 bases from V and 11 bases from J, with 9 bases in between. CDR1 is GTSNPN, CDR2 SVGIG, per germline (reference sequence). Here the CDR3 reads CAWTAAKQFF. The CDR3 DNA is TGTGCCTGGACGGCGGCCAAGCAGTTCTTC.

This chain uses TRBV24-1 with TRBJ1-2, with D possibly matching TRBD1 (6 bases). The V and J ends lost 4 bases and 3 bases respectively, with 17 bases between them. Germline assignment: CDR1 KGHDR and CDR2 SFDVKD. The CDR3 is 16 amino acids. CDR3: CATSDPLRKGDYGYTF. CDR3 in DNA: TGTGCCACCAGTGACCCTCTCAGGAAGGGGGACTATGGCTACACCTTC.

J is TRBJ2-1 and V is TRBV21-1; the table's D call TRBD2 went unverified against the DNA. TRBV21-1 is deemed a pseudogene. There are 16 residues in the CDR3. This CDR3 reads CASSTSSGRAPDEQFF. The CDR3 coding sequence is TGTGCCAGCAGCACAAGTAGCGGGAGGGCCCCGGATGAGCAGTTCTTC.

This clone was seen ten or more times. The rearrangement uses TRBV2 and TRBJ1-6; 7 bases align to TRBD1. V dropped 4 bases and J dropped 7; count of bases not matched to a gene: 4. This CDR3 has 14 amino acids. Per the germline V gene, CDR1 is SNHLY and CDR2 is FYNNEI. The CDR3 spells CASSGQGGNSPLHF. CDR3 coding DNA: TGTGCCAGCAGTGGACAGGGAGGAAATTCACCCCTCCACTTT.

The chain is built from TRBV7-2 and TRBJ2-1; 8 nucleotides agree with TRBD1. Losses at the gene ends were 7 bases for V and 4 bases for J; bases not matched to a gene: 6. This CDR3 comprises 14 residues. Germline CDR1 is SGHTA and CDR2 is FQGNSA. The chain's CDR3 is CASTRQGIYNEQFF. The DNA of the CDR3 is TGTGCCAGCACCCGACAGGGGATTTACAATGAGCAGTTCTTC. Full variable domain (rest looked up from reference TRBV7-2 and TRBJ2-1): GAGVSQSPSNKVTEKGKDVELRCDPISGHTALYWYRQSLGQGLEFLIYFQGNSAPDKSGLPSDRFSAERTGGSVSTLTIQRTQQEDSAVYLCASTRQGIYNEQFFGPGTRLTVL.

This clone has only one observation. The rearrangement links TRBV30 to TRBJ1-2, with 9 bases that match TRBD1. The CDR3 spans 16 residues. Germline CDR1 is GTSNPN and CDR2 is SVGIG (reference sequence). Unmatched junction bases numbered 14, after V lost 4 bases and J lost 5 bases. CDR3 sequence reads: CAWKFTGGGGGYGYTF. CDR3 nucleotides: TGTGCCTGGAAGTTTACAGGGGGCGGTGGAGGGTATGGCTACACCTTC. Drawing the rest from reference TRBV30 and TRBJ1-2, the complete variable domain is SQTIHQWPATLVQPVGSPLSLECTVEGTSNPNLYWYRQAAGRGLQLLFYSVGIGQISSEVPQNLSASRPQDRQFILSSKKLLLSDSGFYLCAWKFTGGGGGYGYTFGSGTRLTVV.

V and J are TRBV28 and TRBJ1-5; a possible D gene is TRBD1 (5 bases). Germline CDR1 reads MDHEN; CDR2 reads SYDVKM. Trimming pared 3 bases from V and 3 bases from J, leaving 9 bases between. The CDR3 is 14 amino acids. CDR3 protein: CASSLSRVNQPQHF. CDR3 coding DNA: TGTGCCAGCAGTTTGTCCAGGGTCAATCAGCCCCAGCATTTT.

This chain uses TRBV18 with TRBJ1-2, with D perhaps TRBD1 (6 bases). The CDR3 is 13 amino acids. In germline, CDR1 is KGHSH, CDR2 LQKENI. The germline V and J ends were trimmed by 4 bases and 6 bases, with 12 bases remaining between them. As DNA, the CDR3 is TGTGCCAGCTCACTGGGACAAGTCAATGGCTACACCTTC. Protein: CASSLGQVNGYTF.

The V and J genes are TRBV18 and TRBJ1-1, with D hard to call. Germline CDR1 and CDR2: KGHSH and LQKENI. The CDR3 contains 15 residues. The V end was cut by 6 bases, the J end by 2 bases, with 16 bases between. Here the CDR3 reads CASSPSAGFNTEAFF. In DNA form, the CDR3 reads TGTGCCAGCTCCCCATCGGCCGGGTTCAACACTGAAGCTTTCTTT.

A remark on this clone: A junction boundary mismatches the germline segment, possibly from a read error. This chain connects TRBV6-6 to TRBJ2-3, with 8 nucleotides matching TRBD2. In germline, CDR1 is MNHNY, CDR2 SVGAGI (reference sequence). This CDR3 contains 14 residues. CDR3 amino acids: CASSTGGSRDTQYF. Written as DNA, the CDR3 is TGTGCCAGCAGTACGGGAGGGAGCAGAGATACGCAGTATTTT.

The CDR3, as DNA: TGTGCCAGCAGTCCCAACGCCTGGGGCTACGACACTGAAGCTTTCTTT. Its protein product is CASSPNAWGYDTEAFF. The rearrangement joins TRBV28 to TRBJ1-1, with TRBD1 as a possible D gene (5 bases). Per the germline V gene, CDR1 is MDHEN and CDR2 is SYDVKM. CDR3 size: 16 residues. V was shortened by 5 bases and J by 3 bases, with 19 bases between the two germline ends.